Listed below are T cell receptor beta chains from one sample, sequenced in a study of shared clonotypes between healthy human individuals. Produced via immunoSEQ multiplex PCR; TCRdb's table is partial and in-frame only. The sample carries roughly 1,100,000 clones, around 74% recorded once. Material: memory CD4+ T cells sorted from blood. All receptors come from a man aged 18 to 29 in good health. Both conserved end residues are part of each CDR3. D genes are given only for firm matches. For some rows the clone size is stated as once, few or many, or as a class when expanded; others skip it.

j_call v_call d_call clone_size cdr3_nt cdr3_aa
TRBJ2-7 TRBV11-2 TRBD1 NA TGTGCCAGCAGCTCCTCGGGACAGGGGCTCCACGAGCAGTACTTC CASSSSGQGLHEQYF
TRBJ2-2 TRBV5-1 NA NA TGCGCCAGCAGCTGGGGGCGTAGATCGAACACCGGGGAGCTGTTTTTT CASSWGRRSNTGELFF
TRBJ1-5 TRBV27 TRBD1 NA TGTGCCAGCAGTGGCGGGACAGGGATCAATCAGCCCCAGCATTTT CASSGGTGINQPQHF
TRBJ1-1 TRBV5-4 NA few TGTGCCAGCAGCGAGGTGGGGTGGGCAGAAGCTTTCTTT CASSEVGWAEAFF
TRBJ1-6 TRBV11-2 NA NA TGTGCCAGCAGCCTTCTGGGGGGGGCGAGTTCACCCCTCCACTTT CASSLLGGASSPLHF
TRBJ2-6 TRBV5-3 NA NA TGTGCCAGAAGCGTACAGAGCTCTGGGGCCAACGTCCTGACTTTC CARSVQSSGANVLTF
TRBJ2-7 TRBV7-2 NA NA TGTGCCAGCAGCCCCCGACAGAGCTCCTACGAGCAGTACTTC CASSPRQSSYEQYF
TRBJ1-4 TRBV4-2 NA NA TGTGCCAGCACCCCAGGGCAGGGCGGTGAAAAACTGTTTTTT CASTPGQGGEKLFF
TRBJ2-2 TRBV4-1 NA NA TGCGCCAGCAGCCAAGAGGCGGTGACCACCGGGGAGCTGTTTTTT CASSQEAVTTGELFF
TRBJ1-1 TRBV5-1 TRBD1 NA TGCGCCAGCAGCCGACAGGGCCGAGGGGAAACTGAAGCTTTCTTT CASSRQGRGETEAFF
TRBJ1-1 TRBV6-6 NA NA TGTGCCAGCAGTTACAGCGGCATAAAGAACACTGAAGCTTTCTTT CASSYSGIKNTEAFF
TRBJ2-3 TRBV9 NA NA TGTGCCAGCAGCGTAGGAGGGGTCCGAGTACCTGATACGCAGTATTTT CASSVGGVRVPDTQYF
TRBJ2-3 TRBV19 TRBD1 NA TGTGCCAGTAGTACGACAGGGGTTGCAGATACGCAGTATTTT CASSTTGVADTQYF
TRBJ2-1 TRBV10-1 TRBD2 NA TGCGCCAGCAGTGGAGGGGGGACTAGCGAGTCCCGGTTCTTC CASSGGGTSESRFF
TRBJ1-5 TRBV7-8 NA few TGTGCCAGCAGCTTAGGTCGGGGGGCCTATAGCAATCAGCCCCAGCATTTT CASSLGRGAYSNQPQHF
TRBJ1-2 TRBV7-9 NA NA TGTGCCAGCAGCGGCAGGGATTTCTATGGCTACACCTTC CASSGRDFYGYTF
TRBJ1-1 TRBV2 TRBD1 NA TGTGCCAGCAGCCGGGACAGGGGGCTGACTGAAGCTTTCTTT CASSRDRGLTEAFF
TRBJ1-3 TRBV5-3 NA NA TGTGCCAGCAGCGGGAGAGAGGGCTCTGGAAACACCATATATTTT CASSGREGSGNTIYF
TRBJ2-7 TRBV10-2 NA few TGCGCCAGCAGTGAGGGCGGCGAGCAGTACTTC CASSEGGEQYF
TRBJ1-4 TRBV6-1 NA once TGTGCCAGCACCGAAAGTCTCTTACTTAATGAAAAACTGTTTTTT CASTESLLLNEKLFF
TRBJ2-7 TRBV10-2 TRBD1 few TGCGCCAGCAGTTGGGGACAGGGCTACGAGCAGTACTTC CASSWGQGYEQYF
TRBJ1-1 TRBV9 TRBD1 many TGTGCCAGCAGCGTAGGGGGACAGGGGTTGACTTTCTTT CASSVGGQGLTFF
TRBJ2-7 TRBV5-1 TRBD1 NA TGCGCCAGCAGCCCACCGGGACAGGGCTACGAGCAGTACTTC CASSPPGQGYEQYF
TRBJ1-5 TRBV6-5 NA once TGTGCCAGCAGTTACTCTCTCTATAGCAATCAGCCCCAGCATTTT CASSYSLYSNQPQHF
TRBJ1-2 TRBV9 NA NA TGTGCCAGCAGCGTAAGCACAGGGTATGGCTACACCTTC CASSVSTGYGYTF
TRBJ1-4 TRBV25-1 TRBD1 NA TGTGCCAGCAGTGATTACGGTCAGGGGGCCCATGAAAAACTGTTTTTT CASSDYGQGAHEKLFF
TRBJ1-2 TRBV25-1 NA NA TGTGCCAGCAGTGAGGTAGGGGCTAACTATGGCTACACCTTC CASSEVGANYGYTF
TRBJ1-5 TRBV7-2 NA NA TGTGCCAGCAGCTTAGTTGCAGGGGCCGGTGGCAATCAGCCCCAGCATTTT CASSLVAGAGGNQPQHF
TRBJ2-2 TRBV11-3 TRBD1 NA TGTGCCAGCAGCTTAGACGGACAGGGTTTCGACACCGGGGAGCTGTTTTTT CASSLDGQGFDTGELFF
TRBJ1-1 TRBV2 NA NA TGTGCCAGTGGGGGCGGGAGCACTGAAGCTTTCTTT CASGGGSTEAFF
TRBJ1-2 TRBV7-2 TRBD1 NA TGCGCCAGCAGCTCGGGTCGGCTCGGGACAGAGGATGGCTACACCTTC CASSSGRLGTEDGYTF
TRBJ1-4 TRBV28 NA NA TGTGCCAGCTTTAGCGGGGGGAGAGTGGAGGAAAAACTGTTTTTT CASFSGGRVEEKLFF
TRBJ2-5 TRBV5-1 NA many TGCGCCAGCAGCCCGTTGGATCAGCGGGAGACCCAGTACTTC CASSPLDQRETQYF
TRBJ2-5 TRBV4-2 TRBD2 once TGTGCCAGCAGCCTCCGACTAGCGGGGGAAGAGACCCAGTACTTC CASSLRLAGEETQYF
TRBJ2-5 TRBV6-1 TRBD1 few TGTGCCAGCAGAGCGACAGGGGCCCGCGTGGCCCAGTACTTC CASRATGARVAQYF
TRBJ1-2 TRBV6-7 TRBD1 NA TGTGCCAGCCATAAAGGGGGCGCGGACGACTATGGCTACACCTTC CASHKGGADDYGYTF
TRBJ2-5 TRBV25-1 NA once TGTGCCAGCAGCCATGGGGGGAGGGGGCAAGAGACCCAGTACTTC CASSHGGRGQETQYF
TRBJ2-4 TRBV5-4 NA NA TGTGCCAGCAGCTTGGGGGGAGCCAAAAACATTCAGTACTTC CASSLGGAKNIQYF
TRBJ2-3 TRBV5-1 TRBD1 NA TGCGCCAGCAGCTTACAGGGGCCCACAGATACGCAGTATTTT CASSLQGPTDTQYF
TRBJ2-5 TRBV11-3 NA NA TGTGCCAGCAGCTTAGGTTCTGGGGGGATCGAGACCCAGTACTTC CASSLGSGGIETQYF
TRBJ1-4 TRBV5-1 NA NA TGCGCCAGCAGCTTTGACGGGGCAGATGAAAAACTGTTTTTT CASSFDGADEKLFF
TRBJ2-5 TRBV7-9 TRBD2 NA TGTGCCAGCAGTCCCTATCTGGGAGGGGAGACCCAGTACTTC CASSPYLGGETQYF
TRBJ1-4 TRBV18 NA NA TGTGCCAGCTCACCACGGGCCGGTAATGAAAAACTGTTTTTT CASSPRAGNEKLFF
TRBJ2-4 TRBV15 NA NA TGTGCCACCAGCAGAGGAGGTGGCATTCAGTACTTC CATSRGGGIQYF
TRBJ1-5 TRBV6-1 TRBD1 NA TGTGCCAGCAGTGGTAACAGGGGTTCCAATCAGCCCCAGCATTTT CASSGNRGSNQPQHF
TRBJ2-5 TRBV7-8 NA NA TGTGCCAGCGGGGGTCAGGGCGGGTCCTTGGAGACCCAGTACTTC CASGGQGGSLETQYF
TRBJ2-2 TRBV13 NA NA TGTGCCAGCAGCTTAGCGGGGGCGGTCGGGGAGCTGTTTTTT CASSLAGAVGELFF
TRBJ1-2 TRBV9 NA NA TGTGCCAGCAGCGTAGAAACAGGGTCGGGGTATGGCTACACCTTC CASSVETGSGYGYTF
TRBJ2-6 TRBV19 NA NA TGTGCCAGTAGTCCGGTCTCTGGGGCCAACGTCCTGACTTTC CASSPVSGANVLTF
TRBJ2-7 TRBV5-1 TRBD2 few TGCGCCAGCAGCATGGCTAGCGGGGGGACCTACGAGCAGTACTTC CASSMASGGTYEQYF
TRBJ2-3 TRBV5-1 TRBD1 NA TGCGCCAGCATCTCGGGACAGCATACCACAGATACGCAGTATTTT CASISGQHTTDTQYF
TRBJ2-5 TRBV5-8 NA NA TGTGCCAGCAGCTTTAAGGCGCCCGAGGCGGAGACCCAGTACTTC CASSFKAPEAETQYF
TRBJ1-1 TRBV4-1 NA NA TGCGCCAGCAGCCCTTACACCGGCCGAGCTGACACTGAAGCTTTCTTT CASSPYTGRADTEAFF
TRBJ1-2 TRBV10-3 TRBD1 NA TGTGCCATGGCTCCCGGGACAGGGGACTATGGCTACACCTTC CAMAPGTGDYGYTF
TRBJ1-1 TRBV7-2 TRBD1 NA TGTGCCAGCAGCCGGACAGGGCTTCCTGAAGCTTTCTTT CASSRTGLPEAFF
TRBJ1-4 TRBV5-1 TRBD1 few TGCGCCAGCAGCCCGACAGGGGATAATGAAAAACTGTTTTTT CASSPTGDNEKLFF
TRBJ2-2 TRBV14 TRBD1 NA TGTGCCAGCAGCCCCTACGTAAGGGGGCGCACCGGGGAGCTGTTTTTT CASSPYVRGRTGELFF
TRBJ2-4 TRBV28 TRBD1 once TGTGCCAGCAGTTCCGGGACAGGGGAAAACATTCAGTACTTC CASSSGTGENIQYF
TRBJ1-5 TRBV6-1 NA NA TGTGCCAGCACACACGGCCCAGATCAGCCCCAGCATTTT CASTHGPDQPQHF
TRBJ1-1 TRBV11-2 TRBD1 NA TGTGCCAGCAGCGCTTACAGGGGGCTGGGCGCTTTCTTT CASSAYRGLGAFF